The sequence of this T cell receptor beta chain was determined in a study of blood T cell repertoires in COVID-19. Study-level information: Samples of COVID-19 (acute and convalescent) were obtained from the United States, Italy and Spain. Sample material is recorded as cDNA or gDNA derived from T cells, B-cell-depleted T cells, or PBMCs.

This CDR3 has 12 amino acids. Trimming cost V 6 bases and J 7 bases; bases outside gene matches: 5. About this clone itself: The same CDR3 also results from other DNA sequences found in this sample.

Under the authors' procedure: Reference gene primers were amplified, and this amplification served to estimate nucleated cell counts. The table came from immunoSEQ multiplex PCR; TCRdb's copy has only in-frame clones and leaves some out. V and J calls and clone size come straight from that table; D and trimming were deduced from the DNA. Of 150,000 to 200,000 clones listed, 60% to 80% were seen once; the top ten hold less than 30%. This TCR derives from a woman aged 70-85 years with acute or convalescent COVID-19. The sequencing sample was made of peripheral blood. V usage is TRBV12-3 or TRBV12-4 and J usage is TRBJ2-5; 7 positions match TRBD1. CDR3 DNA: TGTGCCAGCAGAGGGACAGTCGGGACCCAGTACTTC. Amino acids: CASRGTVGTQYF.